The 26 T cell receptor beta chains given below trace back to one sample, sequenced in a study of Graves' ophthalmopathy and Graves' hyperthyroidism. RNA transcripts were the template, and TCR beta CDR3 regions were amplified from them. A first-round RT-PCR used HTBI primers, followed by a second-round multiplex PCR. In TCRdb, the multiplex PCR reads were re-called with MiXCR into one record per CDR3 protein. The profile covers a few hundred thousand distinct CDR3 sequences, with roughly a sixth appearing a single time and more than 9% taken by the ten largest. The sample consisted of peripheral blood. All receptors derive from an adult man with Graves' ophthalmopathy.

The J gene is TRBJ2-5, the V gene TRBV28, with 8 bases that match TRBD2. The J segment lost 5 bases and the V segment lost 4 bases, leaving 18 bases of the junction unmatched. In germline, CDR1 is MDHEN, CDR2 SYDVKM. The CDR3 totals 18 residues. The CDR3 spells CASSSRIRTSRGGETQYF. CDR3 nucleotide sequence: TGTGCCAGCAGTTCTCGCATCCGGACTAGTCGGGGGGGGGAGACCCAGTACTTC. The full variable domain, in which reference TRBV28 and TRBJ2-5 provide the parts outside the CDR3, is DVKVTQSSRYLVKRTGEKVFLECVQDMDHENMFWYRQDPGLGLRLIYFSYDVKMKEKGDIPEGYSVSREKKERFSLILESASTNQTSMYLCASSSRIRTSRGGETQYFGPGTRLLVL.

The table lists this clonotype with many counts. In DNA, the CDR3 is TGTGCCAGCAGTTACGATCTACGTCAGCCCCAGCATTTT. This gives the protein CASSYDLRQPQHF. The genes are TRBV6-2 or TRBV6-3 and TRBJ1-5; D gene uncertain. Germline CDR1 and CDR2: MNHEY and SVGEGT. The CDR3 is 13 residues long. The germline V and J ends were trimmed by 2 bases and 6 bases, with 8 bases remaining between them.

The table lists this clonotype with many counts. The chain has TRBV19 and TRBJ2-7; unclear D gene. The CDR3 has 14 residues. The V gene lost 5 bases and the J gene lost 3 bases, with 14 bases spanning the gap. Germline V gives CDR1 LNHDA, CDR2 SQIVND (reference sequence). Here the CDR3 DNA reads TGTGCCAGTAGTCCGCCGGAACCTAACTACGAGCAGTACTTC. This translates into CASSPPEPNYEQYF.

Ten or more counts support this clonotype. This rearrangement joins TRBV28 to TRBJ1-1; D is unresolved. The CDR3 is 13 residues long. The germline V and J ends were trimmed by 5 bases and 7 bases, with 14 bases remaining between them. Germline loops: CDR1 MDHEN, CDR2 SYDVKM. CDR3 nucleotides: TGTGCCAGCAGTCTAGACCTCAAAAATGAAGCTTTCTTT. Translated: CASSLDLKNEAFF.

This clonotype was found many times. J is TRBJ2-7 and V is TRBV6-2 or TRBV6-3; 8 bases are a match to TRBD2. Germline values: CDR1 MNHEY, CDR2 SVGEGT. The CDR3 spans 15 residues. J gave up 7 bases and V 5 bases, and 13 bases lay outside the gene matches. CDR3: CASSPLRGGAGEQYF. The CDR3 DNA reads TGTGCCAGCAGTCCCCTCCGGGGGGGCGCCGGGGAGCAGTACTTC.

This clonotype was observed at least ten times. The chain links TRBV10-3 to TRBJ1-2; TRBD1 matches 7 bases. CDR3 length: 15 residues. Germline V CDR1 and CDR2: ENHRY, SYGVKD. With 3 bases clipped from V and 5 bases from J, the junction kept 9 bases outside the gene matches. Here the CDR3 reads CAISDYGQAPYGYTF. In DNA, the CDR3 is TGTGCCATCAGTGATTACGGACAGGCACCGTATGGCTACACCTTC.

This clonotype was picked up many times. The CDR3 DNA follows: TGCGCCAGCAGCTTGGTGGGCAGTACCGGGGCCAACGTCCTGACTTTC. It codes for CASSLVGSTGANVLTF. V and J are TRBV5-1 and TRBJ2-6, with no clear D. CDR3 length: 16 residues. CDR1 is SGHRS and CDR2 is YFSETQ in the germline V gene. Trimming shortened V by 0 bases and J by 4 bases, and 11 bases separated the two germline ends. Full variable domain (rest looked up from reference TRBV5-1 and TRBJ2-6): KAGVTQTPRYLIKTRGQQVTLSCSPISGHRSVSWYQQTPGQGLQFLFEYFSETQRNKGNFPGRFSGRQFSNSRSEMNVSTLELGDSALYLCASSLVGSTGANVLTFGAGSRLTVL.

This clonotype occurred many times. CDR3 DNA sequence: TGCGCCAGCAGCTTGGCCTGGCAGGGAGGACGAGAGACCCAGTACTTC. Amino acid sequence: CASSLAWQGGRETQYF. This rearrangement joins TRBV5-1 to TRBJ2-5; TRBD2 might be the D (6 bases). Germline V CDR1 and CDR2: SGHRS, YFSETQ. This CDR3 spans 16 amino acids. With 0 bases removed from V and 4 bases from J, the gap between germline ends came to 16 bases.

This clonotype was recorded at least ten times. CDR3 in amino acids: CASSVFGTQQETQYF. The CDR3 DNA reads as TGTGCCAGCAGCGTATTTGGGACTCAACAAGAGACCCAGTACTTC. The chain recombines TRBV9 with TRBJ2-5; TRBD2 is a possible D gene (6 bases). The germline V gene encodes CDR1 SGDLS and CDR2 YYNGEE. Trimming removed 1 base at V and 2 bases at J, with 12 bases between. The CDR3 has 15 amino acids.

This clonotype has at least ten counts. The chain is built from TRBV6-2 or TRBV6-3 and TRBJ1-5, with 12 bases identical to TRBD1. Germline V lookup: CDR1 MNHEY, CDR2 SVGEGT. J lost 3 bases, V lost 4 bases, and 7 bases had no gene match. The CDR3 loop spans 17 amino acids. CDR3 sequence reads: CASSSKGQGAINQPQHF. CDR3 DNA sequence: TGTGCCAGCAGTTCCAAGGGACAGGGGGCTATCAATCAGCCCCAGCATTTT.

This clonotype was found many times. The genes are TRBV20-1 and TRBJ1-2; weak D call: TRBD1 (5 bases). Germline loops: CDR1 DFQATT, CDR2 SNEGSKA (reference sequence). The V end lost 0 bases, the J end lost 7 bases, and 18 bases lay between the germline ends. This CDR3 comprises 15 residues. The CDR3 loop is CSARDTAGFTSGYTF. The CDR3 nucleotides are TGCAGTGCTAGAGATACGGCAGGGTTCACCAGTGGCTACACCTTC.

Many counts were recorded for this clonotype. The chain couples TRBV6-1 to TRBJ2-5; the D is unclear. Germline CDR1 reads MNHNS; CDR2 reads SASEGT. V was cut by 7 bases and J by 1 base, with 13 bases left in between. CDR3 length: 14 residues. DNA of the CDR3: TGTGCCAGCACTGCAAGTAGCCTCCAAGAGACCCAGTACTTC. Translated, it gives CASTASSLQETQYF.

This clonotype was seen repeatedly, ten times or more. V usage is TRBV12-3 or TRBV12-4 and J usage is TRBJ2-2, with D uncertain. V was trimmed by 1 base and J by 5 bases, leaving 5 bases between them. The CDR3 is 13 residues long. The CDR3 loop is CASSLGVTGELFF. Written as DNA, the CDR3 is TGTGCCAGCAGTTTAGGCGTGACCGGGGAGCTGTTTTTT.

This clonotype was detected many times. The rearrangement uses TRBV18 and TRBJ1-1; D not resolved. Trimming took 2 bases from V and 2 from J, leaving 9 bases between them. The CDR3 runs to 14 residues. Per germline, CDR1 KGHSH and CDR2 LQKENI. The CDR3 DNA is TGTGCCAGCTCACCAAGCCCTCATAACACTGAAGCTTTCTTT. Residues: CASSPSPHNTEAFF.

The chain recombines TRBV3-1 with TRBJ2-5; D is unclear. The CDR3 covers 12 residues. Trimming cost V 0 bases and J 7 bases, with 6 bases left between them. Germline CDR1 and CDR2: LGHDT and YNNKEL (reference sequence). CDR3 sequence reads: CASSQDPGTQYF. As DNA, the CDR3 is TGTGCCAGCAGCCAAGACCCCGGGACCCAGTACTTC.

The chain is built from TRBV6-2 or TRBV6-3 and TRBJ2-5; 9 bases match TRBD2. The DNA matches TRBJ2-7 better at its end, which makes the J call doubtful. The CDR3 sequence is 14 residues long. Germline values: CDR1 MNHEY, CDR2 SVGEGT. The CDR3 bases are TGTGCCAGCCTCGGGACTAGCCTTACCCACGAGCAGTACTTC. This translates into CASLGTSLTHEQYF.

This clonotype was counted many times. V is TRBV30 and J is TRBJ1-1; D remains unclear. Per the germline V gene, CDR1 is GTSNPN and CDR2 is SVGIG (reference sequence). The CDR3 length is 13 residues. The V end was cut by 3 bases, the J end by 1 base, with 9 bases between. CDR3 coding DNA: TGTGCCTGGAGGGCCACTCCGAACACTGAAGCTTTCTTT. Translating it yields CAWRATPNTEAFF.

This clonotype was detected many times. This chain joins TRBV6-1 and TRBJ2-7, with D possibly matching TRBD1 (6 bases). Trimming cost V 2 bases and J 0 bases, with 11 bases left between them. Germline V CDR1 and CDR2: MNHNS, SASEGT. The CDR3 has 15 residues. CDR3 residues: CASSENPDSSYEQYF. The CDR3 DNA follows: TGTGCCAGCAGTGAAAACCCGGACAGCTCCTACGAGCAGTACTTC.

In this sample, this clonotype turned up many times. The chain couples TRBV28 to TRBJ1-6; D is uncertain. The V end was cut by 3 bases, the J end by 15 bases, with 12 bases between. The V gene's germline CDR1 is MDHEN and CDR2 SYDVKM. CDR3 length: 12 residues. The CDR3 coding sequence is TGTGCCAGCAGTTTGTCCGGCCGGGGCCTCCACTTT. It codes for CASSLSGRGLHF.

This clonotype was seen many times. The chain is built from TRBV6-1 and TRBJ2-5; 8 nucleotides agree with TRBD1. The CDR3 is 14 amino acids. The ends lost 3 bases at V and 5 bases at J; junction bases unmatched: 5. Germline V gene data show CDR1 as MNHNS and CDR2 as SASEGT. CDR3 in amino acids: CASSDGQGRETQYF. The DNA of the CDR3 is TGTGCCAGCAGTGACGGACAGGGACGGGAGACCCAGTACTTC.

This clonotype was detected a few times. This sequence may be a read error, since a much larger clone differs from it by one base. The chain couples TRBV20-1 to TRBJ1-2; D ambiguous. Germline values: CDR1 DFQATT, CDR2 SNEGSKA (reference sequence). The CDR3 runs to 12 residues. V lost 2 bases and J lost 4, with 8 bases in between. For the CDR3, the DNA is TGCAGTGCTAGACAGGTCAGCTATGGCTACACCTTC. Its protein is CSARQVSYGYTF.

The chain is built from TRBV7-2 and TRBJ2-7; D is possibly TRBD1 or TRBD2 (5 bases each). V gave up 0 bases and J gave up 5 bases, with 14 bases separating them. There are 15 residues in the CDR3. Germline lookup yields CDR1 SGHTA and CDR2 FQGNSA. The CDR3 spells CASSLAQGVGNEQYF. The CDR3, as DNA: TGTGCCAGCAGCTTAGCGCAGGGAGTCGGCAACGAGCAGTACTTC. Supplemented by reference TRBV7-2 and TRBJ2-7, the full variable domain reads GAGVSQSPSNKVTEKGKDVELRCDPISGHTALYWYRQSLGQGLEFLIYFQGNSAPDKSGLPSDRFSAERTGGSVSTLTIQRTQQEDSAVYLCASSLAQGVGNEQYFGPGTRLTVT.

This clonotype was observed many times. The chain uses TRBV7-2 and TRBJ2-5; 12 bases are a match to TRBD2. The J segment lost 5 bases and the V segment lost 6 bases, leaving 7 bases of the junction unmatched. The CDR3 is 15 amino acids. Germline V gene sequence: CDR1 SGHTA, CDR2 FQGNSA. For the CDR3, the DNA is TGTGCCAGCAGTCGGACTAGCGGGATTGGGGAGACCCAGTACTTC. This translates into CASSRTSGIGETQYF.

This clonotype came up many times. The V and J genes are TRBV19 and TRBJ2-2; 8 positions agree with TRBD2. V was clipped by 7 bases and J by 2 bases; unmatched bases: 21. This CDR3 spans 20 amino acids. Germline V gives CDR1 LNHDA, CDR2 SQIVND (reference sequence). The CDR3 protein is CASKGSGFSGSPTNTGELFF. The CDR3 bases are TGTGCCAGTAAAGGCTCGGGGTTCAGCGGGAGTCCGACCAACACCGGGGAGCTGTTTTTT.

This clonotype came up many times. The V call is TRBV2, the J call TRBJ1-3; unclear D gene. V was shortened by 8 bases and J by 0 bases, with 8 bases between the two germline ends. Looked up from germline, CDR1 is SNHLY and CDR2 is FYNNEI. The CDR3 sequence is 13 residues long. In nucleotides, the CDR3 is TGTGCCAGCGTATTTTACTCTGGAAACACCATATATTTT. Its protein product is CASVFYSGNTIYF.

This clonotype was counted many times. This chain links TRBV25-1 with TRBJ2-3, with D perhaps TRBD2 (6 bases). The CDR3 has 15 residues. CDR1 MGHDK and CDR2 SYGVNS come from the germline V gene. Between the trimmed V and J ends, which lost 4 bases and 2 bases, there was a span of 13 bases. The CDR3: CASSGWDLITDTQYF. The CDR3 coding sequence is TGTGCCAGCAGTGGTTGGGACTTAATCACAGATACGCAGTATTTT.